The 21 T cell receptor beta chains given below trace back to one sample, sequenced in a study of OX40 agonist ivuxolimab in advanced cancers. Repertoires were generated with immunoSEQ multiplex PCR, while TCRdb's copy carries only in-frame clones and drops some. The sample gives some 40,000 clones, about 89% of which show up once; approximately 45% is in the top ten. Sequencing used CD4+ or CD8+ T cells sorted from blood, obtained in a trial of the OX40 agonist ivuxolimab. All receptors come from an adult with an advanced solid tumor such as melanoma, head and neck, liver or kidney cancer.

The chain employs TRBV29-1 and TRBJ1-5, with 8 bases aligning to TRBD1. V shed 6 bases and J 4 bases; nucleotides not matched to a gene: 5. The germline V gene encodes CDR1 SQVTM and CDR2 ANQGSEA. The CDR3 contains 13 residues. In DNA form, the CDR3 reads TGCAGCGTCGGACAGGGTGCAAATCAGCCCCAGCATTTT. Amino acids: CSVGQGANQPQHF.

The chain has TRBV5-5 and TRBJ1-3; no clear D gene. The V end lost 6 bases, the J end lost 0 bases, and 7 bases lay between the germline ends. This CDR3 is built from 13 residues. Germline V CDR1 and CDR2: SGHKS, YYEKEE (reference sequence). The CDR3 nucleotides are TGTGCCAGCACCGGATCCTCTGGAAACACCATATATTTT. As protein: CASTGSSGNTIYF.

The CDR3 nucleotides are TGTGCCAGCAGCTTTCAACCCTACGAGCAGTACTTC. Translating gives CASSFQPYEQYF. This chain joins TRBV5-8 and TRBJ2-7; D remains unclear. The CDR3 loop spans 12 amino acids. Germline V gene data show CDR1 as SGHTS and CDR2 as YDEGEE. Trimming took 2 bases from V and 2 from J, leaving 5 bases between them. Using reference TRBV5-8 and TRBJ2-7 for the parts outside the CDR3, the full variable domain is EAGVTQSPTHLIKTRGQQATLRCSPISGHTSVYWYQQALGLGLQFLLWYDEGEERNRGNFPPRFSGRQFPNYSSELNVNALELEDSALYLCASSFQPYEQYFGPGTRLTVT.

V and J are TRBV30 and TRBJ1-5; 10 nucleotides agree with TRBD1. V gave up 4 bases and J gave up 7 bases; unmatched junction bases: 4. This CDR3 is 13 amino acids long. Germline values: CDR1 GTSNPN, CDR2 SVGIG (reference sequence). CDR3 protein: CAWKGQGNQPQHF. The CDR3 DNA reads as TGTGCCTGGAAGGGACAGGGGAACCAGCCCCAGCATTTT.

In DNA form, the CDR3 reads TGCGCCAGCAGCCAAGGTGACGGAGGGGGCGCCGAGACCCAGTACTTC. This codes for CASSQGDGGGAETQYF. V gene TRBV4-1 combines with J gene TRBJ2-5; TRBD1 might be the D (7 bases). Trimming left V 1 base short and J 5 bases short, with 17 bases between. Germline values: CDR1 MGHRA, CDR2 YSYEKL. The CDR3 is 16 residues long.

The chain uses TRBV9 and TRBJ1-5; possibly TRBD1 for D (5 bases). The CDR3 is 14 residues long. With 0 bases removed from V and 6 bases from J, the gap between germline ends came to 10 bases. The germline V gene has CDR1 SGDLS and CDR2 YYNGEE. DNA of the CDR3: TGTGCCAGCAGCGTAGGCAGTCAGGGTCAGCCCCAGCATTTT. Its protein is CASSVGSQGQPQHF.

The chain employs TRBV14 and TRBJ2-3, with a possible D match to TRBD1 (6 bases). V was clipped by 3 bases and J by 2 bases, with 12 bases between them. The CDR3 covers 15 residues. Germline lookup yields CDR1 SGHDN and CDR2 FVKESK. In DNA form, the CDR3 reads TGTGCCAGCAGCCAGTACAGGGTTGCCACAGATACGCAGTATTTT. Its translation: CASSQYRVATDTQYF.

This sequence joins TRBV5-1 and TRBJ2-3; D is perhaps TRBD1 or TRBD2 (5 bases each). CDR1 and CDR2 from the germline V gene are SGHRS and YFSETQ. V lost 0 bases to trimming and J lost 5 bases, with 16 bases between them. The CDR3 is 16 amino acids. The CDR3 DNA reads TGCGCCAGCAGCTTGGCCGGGGCACTATCACAAGATACGCAGTATTTT. Translated: CASSLAGALSQDTQYF.

The chain has TRBV29-1 and TRBJ1-1; no clear D gene. Trimming took off 1 base at V and 3 bases at J, with 6 bases between the two ends. The length of the CDR3 is 12 residues. Germline loops: CDR1 SQVTM, CDR2 ANQGSEA. The CDR3 DNA reads TGCAGCGTTGAAGCGGGAGACACTGAAGCTTTCTTT. Translation: CSVEAGDTEAFF.

This sequence joins TRBV27 and TRBJ2-7, with TRBD2 matching over 16 bases. Germline loops: CDR1 MNHEY, CDR2 SMNVEV (reference sequence). The CDR3 runs to 16 residues. J lost 3 bases, V lost 4 bases, and 3 bases had no gene match. DNA for the CDR3: TGTGCCAGCAGTTCGGGACTAGCGGGGGGGAACTACGAGCAGTACTTC. Translation: CASSSGLAGGNYEQYF.

The chain is built from TRBV7-6 and TRBJ1-2; D is ambiguous. V gave up 0 bases and J gave up 7 bases, with 18 bases separating them. The CDR3 spans 16 residues. Germline CDR1 and CDR2: SGHVS and FNYEAQ. The CDR3 DNA reads TGTGCCAGCAGCTTAGCATCAGCCCCGGATATACGTGGCTACACCTTC. This encodes CASSLASAPDIRGYTF.

The CDR3 bases are TGTGCCAGCTCACCAGAAATGACTAGCGGGGGGCCCCAAGAGACCCAGTACTTC. Protein: CASSPEMTSGGPQETQYF. The V call is TRBV18, the J call TRBJ2-5; 13 bases are shared with TRBD2. The germline CDR1 and CDR2 sequences are KGHSH and LQKENI. The junction had 7 bases not matched to a gene; V was cut back by 2 bases and J by 1 base. The CDR3 has 18 residues.

The V gene is TRBV4-3, the J gene TRBJ1-2; 11 bases map to TRBD1. The CDR3 consists of 15 residues. V was pared by 3 bases and J by 4 bases, with 4 bases of the junction left unmatched. CDR1 LGHNA and CDR2 YSLEER come from the germline V gene. CDR3 residues: CASSHRTGGLYGYTF. The CDR3 DNA reads TGCGCCAGCAGCCACCGGACAGGGGGCCTCTATGGCTACACCTTC.

V gene TRBV4-1 combines with J gene TRBJ2-5; D gene ambiguous. The DNA end favors TRBJ2-7, so the J call may be wrong. In germline, CDR1 is MGHRA, CDR2 YSYEKL. The CDR3 sequence is 14 residues long. This chain's CDR3 is CASSLRAVTYEQYF. CDR3 in DNA: TGCGCCAGCAGCCTCCGAGCAGTAACCTACGAGCAGTACTTC.

This clone was seen a handful of times. V usage is TRBV4-1 and J usage is TRBJ1-1; no clear D. The CDR3 spans 14 residues. The V and J ends lost 5 bases and 0 bases respectively, with 10 bases between them. Germline V gene lookup returns CDR1 MGHRA and CDR2 YSYEKL. CDR3 in amino acids: CASSYLHLNTEAFF. The DNA of the CDR3 is TGCGCCAGCAGCTACCTACACCTGAACACTGAAGCTTTCTTT.

V gene TRBV6-1 combines with J gene TRBJ2-3; a weak D match, TRBD1 (5 bases). V dropped 1 base and J dropped 1 base, with 12 bases sitting between them. This CDR3 has 16 residues. Per germline, CDR1 MNHNS and CDR2 SASEGT. The CDR3 protein is CASSEGTGMGTDTQYF. The CDR3, as DNA: TGTGCCAGCAGTGAAGGAACAGGTATGGGCACAGATACGCAGTATTTT.

In its sample, this clone was seen once. The chain uses TRBV7-6 and TRBJ2-2; 9 bases align to TRBD1. This CDR3 is built from 15 residues. V lost 5 bases and J lost 6; bases outside the gene matches: 7. CDR1 is SGHVS and CDR2 is FNYEAQ in the germline V gene. The CDR3 DNA follows: TGTGCCAGCAGCGGAGACAGGGGGAATCCCGGGGAGCTGTTTTTT. It encodes CASSGDRGNPGELFF.

The rearrangement joins TRBV7-9 to TRBJ2-7; D is unclear. V lost 4 bases to trimming and J lost 3 bases, with 16 bases between them. The CDR3 sequence is 15 residues long. Per the germline V gene, CDR1 is SEHNR and CDR2 is FQNEAQ (reference sequence). The CDR3 nucleotides read TGTGCCAGCAGCTCTGATGGCCTGTACTACTACGAGCAGTACTTC. It yields the protein CASSSDGLYYYEQYF.

The genes are TRBV6-5 and TRBJ2-7; 7 bases map to TRBD1. V lost 6 bases and J lost 2; bases outside the gene matches: 1. CDR1 is MNHEY, CDR2 SVGAGI, per germline. The CDR3 sequence is 12 residues long. Here the CDR3 DNA reads TGTGCCAGCAGGAGGGGGCCCTACGAGCAGTACTTC. Translating it yields CASRRGPYEQYF.

The CDR3, as DNA: TGTGCCAGCAGCTTAGCCAGTCCCTACAATGAGCAGTTCTTC. Protein product: CASSLASPYNEQFF. This chain uses TRBV7-2 with TRBJ2-1; D not resolved. The CDR3 extends over 14 amino acids. In germline, CDR1 is SGHTA, CDR2 FQGNSA. The V gene lost 0 bases and the J gene lost 2 bases, with 5 bases spanning the gap.

The rearrangement links TRBV27 to TRBJ1-5, with D uncertain. The CDR3 is made up of 14 amino acids. Germline CDR1 is MNHEY and CDR2 is SMNVEV (reference sequence). The V end was cut by 2 bases, the J end by 0 bases, with 5 bases between. In nucleotides, the CDR3 is TGTGCCAGCAGTTTAGGAGGTAGCAATCAGCCCCAGCATTTT. Its protein is CASSLGGSNQPQHF.